This entry lists 6 T cell receptor beta chains sequenced from one sample in a study of T cells in Graves' hyperthyroidism and ophthalmopathy. RNA transcripts were the template for amplifying TCR beta CDR3 regions. HTBI primers were used for first-round RT-PCR of the TCR CDR3. TCRdb processed the multiplex PCR reads anew with MiXCR; each CDR3 protein has one entry. This sample yields about 360,000 distinct CDR3 sequences, of which roughly 13% are seen a single time; less than 10% belongs to the top ten. Sequenced: blood. All receptors derive from a woman in her late teens or twenties with Graves' hyperthyroidism.

In this sample, this clonotype turned up many times. V is TRBV5-1 and J is TRBJ2-2; D unresolved. V was shortened by 4 bases and J by 5 bases, with 18 bases between the two germline ends. CDR3 length: 16 residues. CDR1 and CDR2 from the germline V gene are SGHRS and YFSETQ. The CDR3 is CASSPSSQDLTGELFF. The DNA for the CDR3 is TGCGCCAGCAGCCCCTCTAGTCAGGATCTGACCGGGGAGCTGTTTTTT.

This clonotype came up a few times. Given a much more abundant clone one base away, this may be a read error. The chain joins TRBV28 to TRBJ1-6, with a tentative D call TRBD1 (5 bases). V was pared by 6 bases and J by 9 bases, with 12 bases between. CDR1 is MDHEN, CDR2 SYDVKM, per germline. CDR3 length equals 13 residues. The chain's CDR3 is CASSLNGGSPLHF. The CDR3 nucleotides are TGTGCCAGCAGCCTCAACGGGGGTTCACCCCTCCACTTT.

This clonotype was picked up a small number of times. Compared with germline, one end of the junction differs, possibly owing to a read error. J is TRBJ1-6 and V is TRBV2; D remains unclear. CDR1 and CDR2 from the germline V gene are SNHLY and FYNNEI. There are 13 residues in the CDR3. CDR3 sequence (DNA): TGTGCCAGCAAGGCCTCCGATAATTCACCCCTCCACTTT. Protein product: CASKASDNSPLHF.

This chain uses TRBV6-1 with TRBJ1-3; D remains ambiguous. The CDR3 totals 14 residues. The V end lost 8 bases, the J end lost 2 bases, and 13 bases lay between the germline ends. CDR1 MNHNS and CDR2 SASEGT come from the germline V gene. The CDR3 nucleotides are TGTGCCAGCCGGACCGCGAGGGCTGGAAACACCATATATTTT. It encodes CASRTARAGNTIYF.

There are many counts of this clonotype. The gene calls are TRBV28 and TRBJ2-3; 15 bases are a match to TRBD2. The CDR3 covers 18 residues. Germline values: CDR1 MDHEN, CDR2 SYDVKM. Trimming cost V 10 bases and J 1 base; bases outside gene matches: 12. CDR3 amino acids: CANPPGLAGGLGTDTQYF. The CDR3, as DNA: TGTGCCAACCCACCGGGACTAGCGGGAGGTTTAGGCACAGATACGCAGTATTTT.

Comment on this clonotype: A much larger clone lies a single base off, so this may be a read error. The chain is built from TRBV10-3 and TRBJ2-5; the match to TRBD1 covers 7 bases. This CDR3 is built from 13 residues. Germline-derived CDR1 and CDR2 are ENHRY and SYGVKD. The CDR3 loop reads CAISPGQQETQSF. CDR3 nucleotide sequence: TGTGCCATCAGTCCGGGACAGCAAGAGACCCAGTCCTTC.